These 19 T cell receptor beta chains came from one sample sequenced in a study of T cells in Graves' hyperthyroidism and ophthalmopathy (dated by TCRdb to between 2018 and 2020). Receptor amplification or capture employed multiplex PCR. Sequenced on an Illumina HiSeq 2000. Amplification of TCR beta CDR3 regions was carried out from RNA transcripts. The TCR CDR3 was subjected to a first round of RT-PCR using the HTBI primer set and the Qiagen OneStep RT-PCR kit. The public sequencing data were trimmed at Q25 with fastp and processed into clonotypes with MiXCR by TCRdb, which kept only in-frame beta chains. Every CDR3 protein is listed once, alongside the most common genes and DNA of its rows. This sample has some 770,000 distinct CDR3 sequences in its table, and about 15% of those were observed once. The ten top clones hold 8.4% of the sample. The sequenced sample was blood. Source of these receptors: a young man with Graves' hyperthyroidism.

This clonotype occurred many times. The chain has TRBV27 and TRBJ1-1; possible D gene TRBD1, 5 bases. There are 13 residues in the CDR3. Germline loops: CDR1 MNHEY, CDR2 SMNVEV (reference sequence). V lost 4 bases, J lost 6 bases, and 12 bases lay in between. The CDR3 sequence: CASSSERGSEAFF. Here the CDR3 DNA reads TGTGCCAGCAGTTCCGAAAGGGGTTCTGAAGCTTTCTTT.

This clonotype has more than one count but fewer than ten. The chain couples TRBV2 to TRBJ1-6, with a possible D match to TRBD1 (6 bases). CDR3 size: 15 residues. Trimming took 7 bases from V and 12 from J, leaving 22 bases between them. Germline values: CDR1 SNHLY, CDR2 FYNNEI. The CDR3 is CASTGDEGSQGPLHF. DNA for the CDR3: TGTGCCAGCACAGGGGATGAGGGCTCGCAGGGACCCCTCCACTTT. The whole variable domain, filled in from reference TRBV2 and TRBJ1-6, reads EPEVTQTPSHQVTQMGQEVILRCVPISNHLYFYWYRQILGQKVEFLVSFYNNEISEKSEIFDDQFSVERPDGSNFTLKIRSTKLEDSAMYFCASTGDEGSQGPLHFGNGTRLTVT.

Remarks on this clonotype: A much larger clone sits a single nucleotide away, making a read error possible. V and J are TRBV5-1 and TRBJ2-1, with TRBD2 identical over 16 bases. Near its end, the DNA agrees better with TRBJ2-7, so the J call may be wrong. Germline V CDR1 and CDR2: SGHRS, YFSETQ. CDR3 size: 17 residues. The CDR3 region has the DNA TGCGCCAGCAGCTGGGGACTAGCGGGAGGGGTCTACAATGAGCAGTACTTC. This encodes CASSWGLAGGVYNEQYF.

The table lists this clonotype with a few counts. This rearrangement joins TRBV20-1 to TRBJ1-2, with a tentative D call TRBD1 (6 bases). This CDR3 is 13 amino acids long. Trimming removed 2 bases at V and 6 bases at J, with 13 bases between. Germline V gene lookup returns CDR1 DFQATT and CDR2 SNEGSKA (reference sequence). The DNA of the CDR3 is TGCAGTGCTAGATCGGGGGGCCTCGATGGCTACACCTTC. Translating gives CSARSGGLDGYTF.

This clonotype was counted between two and nine times. The CDR3 sequence: CASSSPGDYNNQPQHF. CDR3 coding DNA: TGTGCCAGCAGCTCCCCCGGGGATTATAACAATCAGCCCCAGCATTTT. The V call is TRBV7-9, the J call TRBJ1-5; D unresolved. Trimming cost V 4 bases and J 3 bases, with 16 bases left between them. Germline V lookup: CDR1 SEHNR, CDR2 FQNEAQ (reference sequence). The CDR3 totals 16 residues.

This clonotype was detected a few times. This chain connects TRBV6-1 to TRBJ1-1; the D gene is possibly TRBD1 (5 bases). V was cut by 7 bases and J by 3 bases, with 12 bases left in between. Looked up from germline, CDR1 is MNHNS and CDR2 is SASEGT. The CDR3 spans 13 residues. DNA of the CDR3: TGTGCCAGCACCGGGGGTAGGGACACTGAAGCTTTCTTT. Amino acids: CASTGGRDTEAFF.

This clonotype showed up just a few times. The CDR3 bases are TGTGCCAGCAAGGGGCTAGCGGGAGTCAATGAGCAGTTCTTC. Translated, it gives CASKGLAGVNEQFF. V usage is TRBV25-1 and J usage is TRBJ2-1, with TRBD2 matching 10 bases. The germline gives CDR1 MGHDK, CDR2 SYGVNS. The CDR3 contains 14 residues. J gave up 6 bases and V 7 bases, and 6 bases lay outside the gene matches.

This clonotype has ten or more counts. The J gene is TRBJ2-5, the V gene TRBV28; 11 bases match TRBD2. Losses at the gene ends were 5 bases for V and 8 bases for J; bases not matched to a gene: 13. Germline CDR1 and CDR2: MDHEN and SYDVKM. The CDR3 length is 16 residues. CDR3 in amino acids: CASSAPSTSGGPTQYF. CDR3 sequence (DNA): TGTGCCAGCAGTGCCCCCTCCACTAGCGGGGGTCCAACCCAGTACTTC.

The rearrangement joins TRBV28 to TRBJ2-2, with 8 bases that match TRBD1. The CDR3 contains 15 residues. V lost 6 bases, J lost 2 bases, and 5 bases stayed unmatched. Germline CDR1 reads MDHEN; CDR2 reads SYDVKM. Written as DNA, the CDR3 is TGTGCCAGCAGGGACAGGGAACTAAACACCGGGGAGCTGTTTTTT. Translating gives CASRDRELNTGELFF.

The chain links TRBV4-1 to TRBJ2-7; TRBD1 might be the D (6 bases). Germline CDR1 reads MGHRA; CDR2 reads YSYEKL. The CDR3 is 15 amino acids. Trimming removed 2 bases at V and 5 bases at J, with 16 bases between. The CDR3 region has the DNA TGCGCCAGCAGCCAAATACAGGGTTCCATCCACGAGCAGTACTTC. Protein: CASSQIQGSIHEQYF.

The V gene is TRBV6-1, the J gene TRBJ2-3, with a weak D call TRBD1 (6 bases). Germline-derived CDR1 and CDR2 are MNHNS and SASEGT. V lost 5 bases to trimming and J lost 6 bases, with 21 bases between them. The CDR3 loop spans 16 amino acids. CDR3 in amino acids: CASSLQGTRARDTQYF. DNA for the CDR3: TGTGCCAGCAGTCTACAGGGAACTAGAGCCAGGGATACGCAGTATTTT.

The sample holds a few counts of this clonotype. Given a much more abundant clone one base away, this may be a read error. CDR3 nucleotides: TGTGCCACCAGTTTAGTGTCTCAGGGTCGGTACAATGAGCAGTTCTTC. Translation gives CATSLVSQGRYNEQFF. The chain uses TRBV12-3 or TRBV12-4 and TRBJ2-1; weak D call: TRBD1 (5 bases). This CDR3 comprises 16 residues.

This clonotype was observed at least ten times. The chain combines TRBV28 with TRBJ1-4, with no clear D. CDR1 is MDHEN, CDR2 SYDVKM, per germline. The V and J ends lost 2 bases and 12 bases respectively, with 10 bases between them. The CDR3 length is 12 residues. CDR3 loop: CASSLGPWELFF. The DNA for the CDR3 is TGTGCCAGCAGTTTAGGCCCATGGGAACTGTTTTTT.

This clonotype has ten or more counts. The rearrangement uses TRBV30 and TRBJ2-1; 10 nucleotides line up with TRBD2. J lost 6 bases, V lost 5 bases, and 10 bases had no gene match. The CDR3 spans 15 residues. CDR1 is GTSNPN and CDR2 is SVGIG in the germline V gene (reference sequence). Here the CDR3 reads CAWDSGTSETNEQFF. The CDR3 nucleotides read TGTGCCTGGGACTCCGGGACTAGCGAGACCAATGAGCAGTTCTTC. Full variable domain (outside the CDR3, taken from reference TRBV30 and TRBJ2-1): SQTIHQWPATLVQPVGSPLSLECTVEGTSNPNLYWYRQAAGRGLQLLFYSVGIGQISSEVPQNLSASRPQDRQFILSSKKLLLSDSGFYLCAWDSGTSETNEQFFGPGTRLTVL.

This clonotype was seen just once. V gene TRBV27 combines with J gene TRBJ1-5; the D is unclear. Trimming removed 8 bases at V and 8 bases at J, with 13 bases between. The germline gives CDR1 MNHEY, CDR2 SMNVEV (reference sequence). The CDR3 is 12 residues long. CDR3 coding DNA: TGTGCCAGCGGCCTAGCGGGTGAGCCCCAGCATTTT. Its protein is CASGLAGEPQHF.

This clonotype has at least ten counts. The J gene is TRBJ2-1, the V gene TRBV20-1; D not certain. The germline V gene has CDR1 DFQATT and CDR2 SNEGSKA (reference sequence). The germline V and J ends were trimmed by 6 bases and 9 bases, with 12 bases remaining between them. CDR3 length: 11 amino acids. In DNA, the CDR3 is TGCAGTGCCGACCCTGGACCTGAGCAGTTCTTC. Encoded protein: CSADPGPEQFF.

The table lists this clonotype with many counts. J is TRBJ2-5 and V is TRBV20-1, with TRBD1 as a possible D gene (5 bases). The length of the CDR3 is 14 residues. CDR1 DFQATT and CDR2 SNEGSKA come from the germline V gene (reference sequence). CDR3 DNA: TGCAGCACTGTTAGGGGCCCCCGGTCGGAGACCCAGTACTTC. Protein sequence: CSTVRGPRSETQYF.

Ten or more counts support this clonotype. V and J are TRBV20-1 and TRBJ2-7; 10 bases map to TRBD2. V lost 1 base and J lost 0; bases outside the gene matches: 6. Germline lookup yields CDR1 DFQATT and CDR2 SNEGSKA (reference sequence). CDR3 length: 16 amino acids. CDR3 sequence reads: CSARGTSGQSSYEQYF. DNA of the CDR3: TGCAGTGCTAGAGGGACTAGCGGACAAAGCTCCTACGAGCAGTACTTC.

This chain uses TRBV9 with TRBJ2-2; 8 bases map to TRBD1. V was pared by 0 bases and J by 7 bases, with 11 bases of the junction left unmatched. CDR3 length: 17 amino acids. Germline V lookup: CDR1 SGDLS, CDR2 YYNGEE. The CDR3 DNA follows: TGTGCCAGCAGCGTAGGTAGGGAGACAGGGGAGAACGGGGAGCTGTTTTTT. It translates to CASSVGRETGENGELFF.